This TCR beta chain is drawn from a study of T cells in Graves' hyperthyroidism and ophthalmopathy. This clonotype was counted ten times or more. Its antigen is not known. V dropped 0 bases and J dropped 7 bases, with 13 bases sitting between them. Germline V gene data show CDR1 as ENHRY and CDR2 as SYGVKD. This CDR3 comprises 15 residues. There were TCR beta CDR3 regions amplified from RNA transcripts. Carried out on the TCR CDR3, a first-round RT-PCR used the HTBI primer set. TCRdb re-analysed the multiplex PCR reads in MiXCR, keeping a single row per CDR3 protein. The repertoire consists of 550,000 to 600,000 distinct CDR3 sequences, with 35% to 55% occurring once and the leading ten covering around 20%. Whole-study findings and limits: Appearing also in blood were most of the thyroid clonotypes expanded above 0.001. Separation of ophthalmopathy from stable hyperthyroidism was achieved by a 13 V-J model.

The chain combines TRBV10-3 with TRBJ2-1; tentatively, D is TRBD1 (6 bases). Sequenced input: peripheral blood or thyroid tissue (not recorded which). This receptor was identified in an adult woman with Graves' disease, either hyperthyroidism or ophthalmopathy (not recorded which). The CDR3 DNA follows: TGTGCCATCAGTGAGTCCGTTACAGGGTTGAATGAGCAGTTCTTC. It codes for CAISESVTGLNEQFF.